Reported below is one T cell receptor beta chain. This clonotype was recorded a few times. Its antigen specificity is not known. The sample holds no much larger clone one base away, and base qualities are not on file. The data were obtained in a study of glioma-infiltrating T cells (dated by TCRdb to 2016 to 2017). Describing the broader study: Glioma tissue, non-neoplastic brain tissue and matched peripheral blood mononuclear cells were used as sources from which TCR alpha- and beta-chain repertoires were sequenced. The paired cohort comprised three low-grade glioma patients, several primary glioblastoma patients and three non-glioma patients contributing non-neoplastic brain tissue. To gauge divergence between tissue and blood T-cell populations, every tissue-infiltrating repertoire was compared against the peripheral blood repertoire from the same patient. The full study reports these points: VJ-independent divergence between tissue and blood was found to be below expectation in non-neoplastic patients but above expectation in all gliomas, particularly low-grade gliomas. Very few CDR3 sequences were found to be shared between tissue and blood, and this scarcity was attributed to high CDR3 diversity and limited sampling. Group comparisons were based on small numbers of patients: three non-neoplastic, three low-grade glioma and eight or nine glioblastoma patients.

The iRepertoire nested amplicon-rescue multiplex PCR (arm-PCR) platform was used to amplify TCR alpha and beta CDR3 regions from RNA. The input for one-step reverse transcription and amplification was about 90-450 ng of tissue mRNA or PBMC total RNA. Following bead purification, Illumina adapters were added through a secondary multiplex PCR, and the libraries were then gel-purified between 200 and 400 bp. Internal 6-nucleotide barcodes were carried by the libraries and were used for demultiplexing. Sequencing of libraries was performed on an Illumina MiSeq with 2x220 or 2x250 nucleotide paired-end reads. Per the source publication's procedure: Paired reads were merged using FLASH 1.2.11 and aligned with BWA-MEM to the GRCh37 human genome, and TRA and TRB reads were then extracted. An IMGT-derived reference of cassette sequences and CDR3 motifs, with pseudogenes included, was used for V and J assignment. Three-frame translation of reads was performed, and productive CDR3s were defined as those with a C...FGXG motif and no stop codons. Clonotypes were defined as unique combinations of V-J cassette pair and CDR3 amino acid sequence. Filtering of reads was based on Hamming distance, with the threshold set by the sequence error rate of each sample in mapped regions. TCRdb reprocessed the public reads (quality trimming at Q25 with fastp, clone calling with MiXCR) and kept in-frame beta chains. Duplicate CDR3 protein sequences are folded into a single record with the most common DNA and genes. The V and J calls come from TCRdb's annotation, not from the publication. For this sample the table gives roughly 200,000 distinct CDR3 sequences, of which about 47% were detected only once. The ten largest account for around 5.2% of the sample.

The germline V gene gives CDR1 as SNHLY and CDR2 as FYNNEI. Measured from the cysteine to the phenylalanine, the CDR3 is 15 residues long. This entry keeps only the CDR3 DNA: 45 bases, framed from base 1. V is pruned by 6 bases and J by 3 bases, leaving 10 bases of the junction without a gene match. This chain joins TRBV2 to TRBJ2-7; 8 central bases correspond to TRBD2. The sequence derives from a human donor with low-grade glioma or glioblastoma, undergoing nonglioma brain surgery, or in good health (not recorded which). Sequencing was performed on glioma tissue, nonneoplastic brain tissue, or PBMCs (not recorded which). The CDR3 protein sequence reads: CASSLAGLANYEQYF. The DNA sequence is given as TGTGCCAGCAGCTTAGCCGGACTAGCAAACTACGAGCAGTACTTC. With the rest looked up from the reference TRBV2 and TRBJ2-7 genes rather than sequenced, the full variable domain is EPEVTQTPSHQVTQMGQEVILRCVPISNHLYFYWYRQILGQKVEFLVSFYNNEISEKSEIFDDQFSVERPDGSNFTLKIRSTKLEDSAMYFCASSLAGLANYEQYFGPGTRLTVT.